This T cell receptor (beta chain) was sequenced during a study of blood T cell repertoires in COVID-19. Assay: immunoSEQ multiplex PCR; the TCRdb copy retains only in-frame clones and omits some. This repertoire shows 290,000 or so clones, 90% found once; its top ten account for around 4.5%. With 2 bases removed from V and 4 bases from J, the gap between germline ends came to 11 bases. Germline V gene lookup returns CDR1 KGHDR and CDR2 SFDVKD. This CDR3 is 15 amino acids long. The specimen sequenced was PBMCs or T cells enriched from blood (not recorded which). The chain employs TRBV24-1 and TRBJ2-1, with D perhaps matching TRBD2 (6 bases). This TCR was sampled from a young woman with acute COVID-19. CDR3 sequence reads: CATSDSTSLYNEQFF. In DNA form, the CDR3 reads TGTGCCACCAGTGATTCGACTAGTCTGTACAATGAGCAGTTCTTC.